Below, 15 T cell receptor beta chains from the same sample are listed, as sequenced in a study of T cell changes during pregnancy in multiple sclerosis. The repertoire was sequenced with immunoSEQ multiplex PCR; TCRdb's copy has only in-frame clones and lacks some. The table lists about 85,000 clones, 90% to 95% of them singletons, with more than 2.5% in the top ten. This specimen was peripheral blood, taken in the first trimester of pregnancy. The source is a female donor with multiple sclerosis, enrolled in a pregnancy study.

V usage is TRBV5-6 and J usage is TRBJ2-2, with D possibly TRBD2 on 6 matching bases. Trimming stripped 2 bases from V and 5 bases from J, with 7 bases between. This CDR3 has 13 amino acids. Germline CDR1 is SGHDT and CDR2 is YYEEEE. CDR3 region: CASSFAGTGELFF. The CDR3 coding sequence is TGTGCCAGCAGCTTTGCGGGGACCGGGGAGCTGTTTTTT.

The chain couples TRBV4-1 to TRBJ1-5, with TRBD1 as a possible D gene (5 bases). The CDR3 extends over 16 amino acids. From germline, CDR1 is MGHRA and CDR2 YSYEKL. Between the trimmed V and J ends, which lost 1 base and 3 bases, there was a span of 13 bases. This chain's CDR3 is CASSQGPQGTNQPQHF. The CDR3 DNA is TGCGCCAGCAGCCAAGGGCCCCAGGGAACCAATCAGCCCCAGCATTTT.

The chain is built from TRBV5-6 and TRBJ1-3, with TRBD1 as a possible D gene (6 bases). The germline gives CDR1 SGHDT, CDR2 YYEEEE. V dropped 6 bases and J dropped 8 bases, with 18 bases sitting between them. The CDR3 length is 14 residues. In DNA form, the CDR3 reads TGTGCCAGCACACGGACAGCCTTTGCCCACACCATATATTTT. Amino acid sequence: CASTRTAFAHTIYF.

The gene calls are TRBV11-3 and TRBJ2-2; D remains unclear. The CDR3 loop spans 14 amino acids. Germline V lookup: CDR1 SGHNT, CDR2 YENEEA. V was cut by 8 bases and J by 9 bases, with 19 bases left in between. The CDR3: CASWQGGEARELFF. CDR3 coding DNA: TGTGCCAGCTGGCAAGGTGGAGAGGCCCGGGAGCTGTTTTTT.

J is TRBJ1-1 and V is TRBV9; 10 bases are a match to TRBD1. V shed 0 bases and J 1 base; nucleotides not matched to a gene: 3. The CDR3 covers 16 residues. CDR1 and CDR2 from the germline V gene are SGDLS and YYNGEE. CDR3 DNA: TGTGCCAGCAGCGTAGTGGGACAGGGGACGAACACTGAAGCTTTCTTT. Amino acids: CASSVVGQGTNTEAFF. Complete variable domain (other parts from reference TRBV9 and TRBJ1-1): DSGVTQTPKHLITATGQRVTLRCSPRSGDLSVYWYQQSLDQGLQFLIQYYNGEERAKGNILERFSAQQFPDLHSELNLSSLELGDSALYFCASSVVGQGTNTEAFFGQGTRLTVV.

A single count supports this clone. V and J are TRBV11-3 and TRBJ2-3; perhaps TRBD2 as D (5 bases). Trimming stripped 1 base from V and 0 bases from J, with 5 bases between. Germline V gene data show CDR1 as SGHNT and CDR2 as YENEEA. CDR3 length: 14 amino acids. CDR3 residues: CASSLGTSTDTQYF. The CDR3 DNA reads as TGTGCCAGCAGCTTAGGGACTAGCACAGATACGCAGTATTTT.

The V and J genes are TRBV7-9 and TRBJ2-2; 10 positions agree with TRBD1. The germline V gene encodes CDR1 SEHNR and CDR2 FQNEAQ (reference sequence). After removal of 5 bases from V and 8 bases from J, the junction contained 8 bases not matched to a gene. This CDR3 is 15 amino acids long. As DNA, the CDR3 is TGTGCCAGCAGCGAAGGGACAGGGGATTCGGGGGAGCTGTTTTTT. Its protein is CASSEGTGDSGELFF.

CDR3 sequence (DNA): TGTGCCAGCTCACCGACCGGACAGGGGGCAGTCACTGAAGCTTTCTTT. Encoded protein: CASSPTGQGAVTEAFF. This sequence joins TRBV18 and TRBJ1-1; 11 bases fit TRBD1. Germline trimming cut 3 bases from V and 4 bases from J; bases unmatched to any gene: 7. This CDR3 spans 16 amino acids. Germline values: CDR1 KGHSH, CDR2 LQKENI.

This clone was observed a few times. The gene calls are TRBV4-3 and TRBJ2-7; D is ambiguous. The CDR3 sequence is 14 residues long. In germline, CDR1 is LGHNA, CDR2 YSLEER. V was cut by 1 base and J by 3 bases, with 10 bases left in between. The CDR3 DNA sequence: TGCGCCAGCAGCCAAGCGATGGGCAACTACGAGCAGTACTTC. This translates into CASSQAMGNYEQYF.

J is TRBJ2-1 and V is TRBV7-6; TRBD2 aligns across 11 bases. Per the germline V gene, CDR1 is SGHVS and CDR2 is FNYEAQ. The CDR3 sequence is 19 residues long. J was trimmed by 3 bases and V by 5 bases; bases with no gene match: 15. The CDR3 protein is CASSPVSFRTSGYYNEQFF. The CDR3 nucleotides read TGTGCCAGCAGCCCCGTTAGTTTTCGGACTAGCGGGTACTACAATGAGCAGTTCTTC.

The chain recombines TRBV21-1 with TRBJ2-7; TRBD1 was called by the table and not checked on the DNA. TRBV21-1 is termed a pseudogene. The CDR3 loop spans 15 amino acids. This CDR3 is CASSKAHGQGKEQYF. The CDR3 nucleotides read TGTGCCAGCAGCAAAGCTCACGGACAGGGGAAAGAGCAGTACTTC.

The chain recombines TRBV5-6 with TRBJ2-5, with D maybe TRBD1 (5 bases). V dropped 4 bases and J dropped 2 bases, with 15 bases sitting between them. The germline gives CDR1 SGHDT, CDR2 YYEEEE. The CDR3 spans 15 residues. The CDR3 here is CASSGLGAGQETQYF. The CDR3 nucleotides read TGTGCCAGCAGCGGGTTAGGGGCCGGGCAAGAGACCCAGTACTTC.

The V gene is TRBV7-6, the J gene TRBJ2-6, with 9 nucleotides matching TRBD1. CDR3 length equals 22 residues. Germline lookup yields CDR1 SGHVS and CDR2 FNYEAQ. Trimming removed 1 base from V and 3 bases from J; junction bases left unmatched: 19. Written as DNA, the CDR3 is TGTGCCAGCAGCTTAGTCGAGCGGGACAGGGTATCTTCCTCTTGTGGGGCCAACGTCCTGACTTTC. Translating it yields CASSLVERDRVSSSCGANVLTF.

This chain joins TRBV9 and TRBJ2-2, with D perhaps matching TRBD2 (6 bases). This CDR3 is 15 amino acids long. Trimming removed 1 base at V and 3 bases at J, with 10 bases between. Germline V gene sequence: CDR1 SGDLS, CDR2 YYNGEE. The CDR3: CASSVTSRYTGELFF. The CDR3 DNA is TGTGCCAGCAGCGTAACTAGCAGGTACACCGGGGAGCTGTTTTTT.

V and J are TRBV2 and TRBJ2-7; the D is unclear. Trimming removed 4 bases from V and 0 bases from J, with 7 bases in between. CDR3 length equals 13 residues. Per germline, CDR1 SNHLY and CDR2 FYNNEI. The CDR3 nucleotides read TGTGCCAGCAGTGCTCGGTTCTCCTACGAGCAGTACTTC. Its protein is CASSARFSYEQYF.